Sequencing of this T cell receptor (beta chain) was carried out in a study of radiation and T cells in renal cell carcinoma. This clone is a singleton in its sample. This sample's time point: blood 2 weeks post-SBRT. Stated treatment: 15 Gy SBRT to primary tumor, nephrectomy 4 weeks later. TCRdb's table, derived via immunoSEQ multiplex PCR, lists solely in-frame clones and lacks some. The table records some 120,000 clones, about four fifths of them present only once. V lost 6 bases and J 3 bases, leaving 12 bases between the germline ends. CDR3 length: 14 amino acids. The V gene's germline CDR1 is SNHLY and CDR2 FYNNEI.

This chain connects TRBV2 to TRBJ1-5; possibly TRBD1 for D (6 bases). Sequenced material: blood, taken from a patient whose treatment included radiotherapy and nephrectomy. The receptor's source is a man aged 45-60 years with renal cell carcinoma. The CDR3 reads CASSDRSYNQPQHF. CDR3 nucleotide sequence: TGTGCCAGCAGCGACAGGTCTTACAATCAGCCCCAGCATTTT. Looking up the rest from reference TRBV2 and TRBJ1-5 gives the full variable domain: EPEVTQTPSHQVTQMGQEVILRCVPISNHLYFYWYRQILGQKVEFLVSFYNNEISEKSEIFDDQFSVERPDGSNFTLKIRSTKLEDSAMYFCASSDRSYNQPQHFGDGTRLSIL.